This T cell receptor (beta chain) came from a study of beta chain features in type 1 diabetes (dated 2018 in TCRdb). Study-level background: No differences in mean age, gender distribution, total cell number or subset yield were found between patients and healthy donors. Regulatory and stem cell-like memory subsets were obtained from only 8 patients and roughly eight healthy donors, while naive and central memory subsets were obtained from all 30 or so donors. A total of 85 million to 140 million sorted cells were examined across all samples, and the number of cells per subset was strongly correlated with RNA yield. The study compared the TCRB repertoires of sorted circulating CD4+ T cell subsets in recently diagnosed type 1 diabetes patients with those in matched healthy donors. General conclusions and limits of the study: PCR might favor shorter templates, but patient and control samples were amplified and corrected together, so any skew would affect both groups equally. Only small numbers of individuals were included in the HLA sub-analyses, which left unresolved whether HLA type had any influence on TCRB rearrangement. Naive, central memory and regulatory TCRB repertoires appeared to be more alike among patients than among healthy donors. Because cDNA was sequenced instead of genomic DNA, activated cells with high expression could be over-represented, although the groups did not differ in activation or CD3 levels. Type 1 diabetes patients showed a moderate but significant shortening of TCRB CDR3 length in all four CD4+ subsets. Fewer insertions and more nucleotide deletions at VDJ recombination sites were observed in patients with type 1 diabetes, implying thymic rearrangement abnormalities.

Trimming costs V 8 bases and J 1 base, and their ends lie 11 bases apart. CDR1 and CDR2 (WNHNN, SYGVQD) derive from the germline V gene (reference sequence). The CDR3, from cysteine to phenylalanine, totals 13 residues. The DNA shown is the 39-base CDR3, in frame from base 1. The entire amount of isolated RNA was reverse transcribed using the High Capacity cDNA Reverse Transcription Kit, so the sequenced TCRB transcripts were expressed ones. Deep immunoSEQ sequencing was performed on naive, central memory and regulatory T cell samples, with an average of around 3.5 million total reads per sample. Sorted cells were lysed in RLT buffer and RNA was extracted with DNase-treated RNeasy Micro or Mini kits, depending on cell number. To prevent cross-contamination, each cell subset was processed individually, whereas patient and healthy donor samples were processed jointly. TCRB sequences were amplified from cDNA with the immunoSEQ multiplex PCR, producing 87-bp fragments spanning the CDR3 region. Sequencing of the amplicons was done on the Illumina HiSeq platform. The authors processed their data as follows. PCR bias was corrected computationally using synthetic template baselines, and reads within Hamming distance 2 were collapsed, with unmergeable singletons discarded. Reads were aligned against IMGT to assign V, D and J genes, CDR3 length and insertions or deletions at six rearrangement sites. Within each subset, clonotype counts were normalized to sorted cell number, after which true diversity and Gini coefficients were computed with the tcR R package. Repertoire sharing was quantified using the overlap coefficient calculated on TCRB nucleotide sequences. Out-of-frame TCRB sequences from naive cells were analyzed as a proxy for the pre-selection repertoire. Entries here come from immuneACCESS through TCRdb and include only in-frame sequences with V and J called. Some clones fail to appear in such tables; in the studies checked, an unresolved V gene covers under half of the shortfall, and the cause of the remainder is unknown. For V, J and clone size, that table is used; D and trimming come from the DNA. Recorded for this sample are about 900,000 clones; roughly a sixth of them occurred a single time. Of the sample, 0.02% to 0.03% is held by the ten largest clones.

A single peripheral blood draw of approximately 100 mL on average was collected from each donor into heparinised tubes. Naive, central memory, regulatory and stem cell-like memory CD4+ T cells were sorted on a BD FACSAria II using a panel including CD45RO, CCR7, CD25, CD127, CD95 and CD27. A purity above 95% was achieved for all sorted populations. PBMCs were isolated right away by Lymphoprep density gradient centrifugation and were stained directly, without culture. To minimize batch effects, samples were stained and sorted in pairs, one healthy donor with one patient per experiment. Points on this clone: The target of this receptor is not known. No base qualities exist here, and no much larger clone lies one base off it.

The rearrangement joined TRBV10-1 to TRBJ1-1; a confident D gene designation cannot be given. The specimen was naive CD4+ T cells from blood. This sample's cell subset or site label indicates: true naive CD4+ T cells. The sequence was obtained from a young woman in good health. The DNA sequence is as follows: TGCGCCAGCTCGGCCAGGCGGAACACTGAAGCTTTCTTT. Translated, it reads CASSARRNTEAFF.